The text below deals with one T cell receptor (beta chain). The data were taken from a study of cytomegalovirus exposure and HLA in healthy donors. Across the whole study: Researchers found that roughly 81% of 398 genotyped donors fell within the Caucasian-associated ancestry cluster.

PCR was performed using 60 Vbeta and 13 Jbeta primers. Method: immunoSEQ multiplex PCR; TCRdb's copy keeps in-frame clones and lacks some. The table has around 130,000 clones, around 83% seen once. V shed 0 bases and J 4 bases; nucleotides not matched to a gene: 7. This CDR3 is built from 15 residues. Germline values: CDR1 SGHNT, CDR2 YYREEE (reference sequence). Unrecorded immune exposure was likely among donors, who were nominally healthy when sampled. The TCR comes from a woman aged 18 to 35 in good health and CMV-seropositive. Sequencing used PBMCs. The chain employs TRBV5-4 and TRBJ2-7; 7 bases match TRBD1. CDR3 DNA: TGTGCCAGCAGCTTGGGGCAGGGGGTTTTGTACGAGCAGTACTTC. Its translation: CASSLGQGVLYEQYF.